This T cell receptor beta chain was sequenced for a study of blood T cells in healthy people across ages. Donors were systemically healthy Caucasian individuals from Russia aged 6 to 90 years. Every sample had a minimum of 6 million PBMCs isolated. Study-level results: Both naive CD4+ cell counts and diversity were greater in long-lived donors than in aged donors.

The second PCR ran about 6 to 12 cycles with a sample-barcoded 5' primer and J-beta primers. TCRdb recomputed calls from the 5' RACE reads with MiXCR, one row per CDR3 protein. The data show about 640,000 distinct CDR3 sequences, roughly 43% seen once. Note on this clonotype: Antigen specificity is unknown.

Looked up from germline, CDR1 is MNHEY and CDR2 is SMNVEV (reference sequence). This CDR3 contains 12 residues. Trimming removed 11 bases at V and 2 bases at J, with 10 bases between. Sample: blood. The rearrangement uses TRBV27 and TRBJ2-4; tentatively, D is TRBD1 (6 bases). The source is a man older than 75 in good health. CDR3 sequence (DNA): TGTGCCGCAGGGGTGTCCAAAAACATTCAGTACTTC. Translated, it gives CAAGVSKNIQYF.